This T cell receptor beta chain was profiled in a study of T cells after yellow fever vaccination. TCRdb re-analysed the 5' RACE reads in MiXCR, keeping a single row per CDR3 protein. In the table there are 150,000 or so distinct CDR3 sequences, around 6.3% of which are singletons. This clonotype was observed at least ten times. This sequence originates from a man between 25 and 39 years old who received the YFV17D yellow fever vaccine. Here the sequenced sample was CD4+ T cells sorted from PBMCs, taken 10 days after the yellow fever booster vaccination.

The DNA of the CDR3 is TGTGCCACCAGCAAACAGGGAGATGAGCAGTTCTTC. It specifies CATSKQGDEQFF. V gene TRBV15 combines with J gene TRBJ2-1, with D possibly matching TRBD1 (6 bases). Germline V lookup: CDR1 LNHNV, CDR2 YYDKDF (reference sequence). V lost 4 bases and J 8 bases, leaving 9 bases between the germline ends. The CDR3 totals 12 residues.